The entry that follows covers one TCR beta chain sequence. Its antigen is not known. These data originate in a study of response to subunit inactivated influenza vaccine. Study findings and constraints: Each seasonal influenza vaccination, the authors suggested, recruits few new T cells.

Each CDR3 protein is one row after TCRdb ran MiXCR on the RT-PCR reads. The repertoire holds hundreds of thousands of distinct CDR3 sequences, with approximately 12% as singletons. Deletions cut 6 bases from V and 3 bases from J, with 18 bases between. The germline V gene encodes CDR1 SGHKS and CDR2 YYEKEE (reference sequence). The CDR3 contains 15 residues. Sequenced here: PBMCs from blood, sampled on the day of vaccination. The source is a man aged 50 or older who received an inactivated influenza vaccine. The chain uses TRBV5-5 and TRBJ1-1; D may be TRBD1 (6 bases). The chain's CDR3 is CASTNRGAGDTEAFF. The CDR3 bases are TGTGCCAGCACCAATCGGGGGGCTGGGGACACTGAAGCTTTCTTT.